This T cell receptor (beta chain) comes out of a study of shared clonotypes between healthy human individuals. Data came from immunoSEQ multiplex PCR; TCRdb stores just in-frame clones and leaves some out. The sample carries more than 2,000,000 clones, about 92% recorded once. The sample holds one count of this clone. This CDR3 comprises 16 residues. Germline CDR1 is SGHTA and CDR2 is FQGNSA. Trimming removed 6 bases from V and 3 bases from J; junction bases left unmatched: 7. The chain couples TRBV7-2 to TRBJ2-1, with TRBD2 matching over 11 bases. Material for sequencing was naive CD4+ T cells from PBMCs. Subset noted: CD45RA+ positively selected. The TCR comes from a man aged 18-30 years in good health. Some clones in this sample may be carry-over from other donors' samples. DNA of the CDR3: TGTGCCAGCAGTCAGGGGGGACTAGCGGTCTACAATGAGCAGTTCTTC. Protein sequence: CASSQGGLAVYNEQFF.